This entry concerns a single T cell receptor beta chain. This sample is part of a study of blood T cell repertoires in COVID-19. The CDR3 is 15 amino acids. Germline lookup yields CDR1 LNHDA and CDR2 SQIVND (reference sequence). V lost 6 bases and J 1 base, leaving 13 bases between the germline ends. How the authors handled the data: Amplification of reference gene primers provided the estimated nucleated cell counts. Data came from immunoSEQ multiplex PCR; TCRdb stores just in-frame clones and leaves some out. The DNA gave D and trimming, while V, J and clone size come from that table. This sample has 150,000 or so clones, with 75% to 90% found just once.

The chain carries TRBV19 and TRBJ1-5; tentative D call: TRBD1 (5 bases). This TCR derives from a man over 45 who had recovered from COVID-19. The sequencing input was PBMCs or T cells enriched from blood (not recorded which). This CDR3 reads CASRTESGSNQPQHF. CDR3 sequence (DNA): TGTGCCAGTAGAACGGAGTCAGGGAGCAATCAGCCCCAGCATTTT.